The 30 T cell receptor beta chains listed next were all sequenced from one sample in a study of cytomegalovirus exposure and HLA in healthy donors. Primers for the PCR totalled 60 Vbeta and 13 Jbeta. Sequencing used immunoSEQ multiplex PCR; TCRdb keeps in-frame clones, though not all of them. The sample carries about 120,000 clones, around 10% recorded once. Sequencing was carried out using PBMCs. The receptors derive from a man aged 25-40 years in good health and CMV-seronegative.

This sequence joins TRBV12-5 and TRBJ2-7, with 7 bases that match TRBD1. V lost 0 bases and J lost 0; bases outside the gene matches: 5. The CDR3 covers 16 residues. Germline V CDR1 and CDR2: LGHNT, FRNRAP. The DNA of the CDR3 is TGTGCTAGTGGTTTGGTAGACAGGGCTTCCTCCTACGAGCAGTACTTC. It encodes CASGLVDRASSYEQYF.

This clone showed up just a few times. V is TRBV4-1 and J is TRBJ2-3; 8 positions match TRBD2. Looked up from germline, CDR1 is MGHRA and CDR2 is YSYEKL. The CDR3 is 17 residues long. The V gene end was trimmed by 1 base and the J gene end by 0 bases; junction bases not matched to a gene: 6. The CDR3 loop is CASSQGPASGSTDTQYF. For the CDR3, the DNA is TGCGCCAGCAGCCAAGGCCCGGCTAGCGGGAGCACAGATACGCAGTATTTT.

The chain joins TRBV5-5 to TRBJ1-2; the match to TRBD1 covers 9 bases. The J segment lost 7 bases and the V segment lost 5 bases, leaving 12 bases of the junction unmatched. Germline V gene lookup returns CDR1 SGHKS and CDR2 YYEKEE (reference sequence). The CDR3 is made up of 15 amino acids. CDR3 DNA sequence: TGTGCCAGCAGTCAACAGGGGGCACTTAGCGCTGGCTACACCTTC. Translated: CASSQQGALSAGYTF.

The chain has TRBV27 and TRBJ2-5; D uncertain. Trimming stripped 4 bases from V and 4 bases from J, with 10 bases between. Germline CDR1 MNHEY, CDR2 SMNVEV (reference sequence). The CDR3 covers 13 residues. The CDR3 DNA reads TGTGCCAGCAGTTCAAATAGCCGAGAGACCCAGTACTTC. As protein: CASSSNSRETQYF.

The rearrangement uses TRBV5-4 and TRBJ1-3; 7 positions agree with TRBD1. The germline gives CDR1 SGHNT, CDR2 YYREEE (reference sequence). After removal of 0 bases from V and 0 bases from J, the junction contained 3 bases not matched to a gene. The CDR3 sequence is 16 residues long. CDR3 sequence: CASSLGGQSSGNTIYF. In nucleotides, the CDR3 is TGTGCCAGCAGCTTGGGGGGACAGAGCTCTGGAAACACCATATATTTT. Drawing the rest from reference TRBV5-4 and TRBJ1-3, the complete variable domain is ETGVTQSPTHLIKTRGQQVTLRCSSQSGHNTVSWYQQALGQGPQFIFQYYREEENGRGNFPPRFSGLQFPNYSSELNVNALELDDSALYLCASSLGGQSSGNTIYFGEGSWLTVV.

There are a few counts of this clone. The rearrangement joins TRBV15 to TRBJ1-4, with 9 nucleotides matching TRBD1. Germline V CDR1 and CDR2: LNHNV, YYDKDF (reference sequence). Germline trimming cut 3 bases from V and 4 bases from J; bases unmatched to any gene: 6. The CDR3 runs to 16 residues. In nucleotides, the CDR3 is TGTGCCACCAGCAGGGGGGAGGACAGGGGTAATGAAAAACTGTTTTTT. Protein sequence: CATSRGEDRGNEKLFF.

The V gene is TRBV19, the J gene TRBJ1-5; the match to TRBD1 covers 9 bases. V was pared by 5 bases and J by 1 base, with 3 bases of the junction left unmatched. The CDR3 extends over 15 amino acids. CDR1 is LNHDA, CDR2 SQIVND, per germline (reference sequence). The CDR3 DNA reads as TGTGCCAGTAGTTTGGGACAGGGAAGCAATCAGCCCCAGCATTTT. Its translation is CASSLGQGSNQPQHF.

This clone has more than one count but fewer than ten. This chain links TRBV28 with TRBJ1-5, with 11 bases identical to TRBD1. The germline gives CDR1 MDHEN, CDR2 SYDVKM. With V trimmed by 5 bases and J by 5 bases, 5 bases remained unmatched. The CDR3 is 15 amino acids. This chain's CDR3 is CASSPPGQGDQPQHF. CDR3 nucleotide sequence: TGTGCCAGCAGTCCCCCGGGACAGGGGGATCAGCCCCAGCATTTT. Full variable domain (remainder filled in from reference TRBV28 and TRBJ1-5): DVKVTQSSRYLVKRTGEKVFLECVQDMDHENMFWYRQDPGLGLRLIYFSYDVKMKEKGDIPEGYSVSREKKERFSLILESASTNQTSMYLCASSPPGQGDQPQHFGDGTRLSIL.

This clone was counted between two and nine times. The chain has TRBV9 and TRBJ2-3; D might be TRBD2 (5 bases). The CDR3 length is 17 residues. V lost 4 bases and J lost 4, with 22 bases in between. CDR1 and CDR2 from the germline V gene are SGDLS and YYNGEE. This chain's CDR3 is CASSPQLRSPGADTQYF. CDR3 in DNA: TGTGCCAGCAGCCCTCAACTCCGGAGCCCCGGGGCAGATACGCAGTATTTT.

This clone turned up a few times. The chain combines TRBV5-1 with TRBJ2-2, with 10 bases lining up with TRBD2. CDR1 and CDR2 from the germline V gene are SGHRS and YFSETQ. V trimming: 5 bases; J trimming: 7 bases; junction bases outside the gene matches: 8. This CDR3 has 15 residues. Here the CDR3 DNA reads TGCGCCAGCAGTGGTCTAGCGGGAGACAGCGGGGAGCTGTTTTTT. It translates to CASSGLAGDSGELFF.

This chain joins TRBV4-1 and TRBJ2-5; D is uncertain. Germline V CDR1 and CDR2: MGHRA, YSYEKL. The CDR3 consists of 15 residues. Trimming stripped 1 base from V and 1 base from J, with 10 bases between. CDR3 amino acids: CASSQGGVSQETQYF. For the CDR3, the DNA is TGCGCCAGCAGCCAAGGAGGAGTTAGCCAAGAGACCCAGTACTTC.

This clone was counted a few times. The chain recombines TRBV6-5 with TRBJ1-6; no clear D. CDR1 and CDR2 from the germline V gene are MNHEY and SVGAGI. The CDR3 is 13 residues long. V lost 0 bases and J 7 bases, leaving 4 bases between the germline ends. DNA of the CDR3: TGTGCCAGCAGTTACTCCGGGAATTCACCCCTCCACTTT. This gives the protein CASSYSGNSPLHF.

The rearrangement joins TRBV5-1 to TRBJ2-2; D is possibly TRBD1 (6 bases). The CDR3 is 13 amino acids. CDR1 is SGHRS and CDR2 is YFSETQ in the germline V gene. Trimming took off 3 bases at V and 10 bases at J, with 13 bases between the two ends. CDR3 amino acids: CASSSPGVVELFF. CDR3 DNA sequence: TGCGCCAGCAGCTCCCCAGGGGTTGTGGAGCTGTTTTTT. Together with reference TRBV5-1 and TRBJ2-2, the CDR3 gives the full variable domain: KAGVTQTPRYLIKTRGQQVTLSCSPISGHRSVSWYQQTPGQGLQFLFEYFSETQRNKGNFPGRFSGRQFSNSRSEMNVSTLELGDSALYLCASSSPGVVELFFGEGSRLTVL.

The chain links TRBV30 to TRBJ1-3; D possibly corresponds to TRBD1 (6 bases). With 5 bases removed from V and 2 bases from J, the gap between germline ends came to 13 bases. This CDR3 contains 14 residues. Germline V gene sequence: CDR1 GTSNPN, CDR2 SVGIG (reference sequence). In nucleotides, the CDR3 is TGTGCCTGGTCTACAGGGAATGCTGGAAACACCATATATTTT. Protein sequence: CAWSTGNAGNTIYF. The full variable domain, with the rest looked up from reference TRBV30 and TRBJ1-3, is SQTIHQWPATLVQPVGSPLSLECTVEGTSNPNLYWYRQAAGRGLQLLFYSVGIGQISSEVPQNLSASRPQDRQFILSSKKLLLSDSGFYLCAWSTGNAGNTIYFGEGSWLTVV.

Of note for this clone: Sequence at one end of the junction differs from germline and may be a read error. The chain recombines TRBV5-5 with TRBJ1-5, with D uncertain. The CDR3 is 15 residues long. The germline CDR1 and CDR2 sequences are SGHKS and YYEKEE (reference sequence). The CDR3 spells CASRTDTSGFQHQHF. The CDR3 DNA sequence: TGTGCCAGCAGGACTGACACGTCGGGATTTCAGCACCAGCATTTT.

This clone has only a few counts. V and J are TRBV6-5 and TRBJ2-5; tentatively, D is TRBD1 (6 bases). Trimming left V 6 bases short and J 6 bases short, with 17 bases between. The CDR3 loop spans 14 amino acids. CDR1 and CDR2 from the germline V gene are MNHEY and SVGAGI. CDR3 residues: CASRSGTTIQTQYF. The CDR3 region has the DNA TGTGCCAGCAGGTCCGGGACAACCATACAGACCCAGTACTTC.

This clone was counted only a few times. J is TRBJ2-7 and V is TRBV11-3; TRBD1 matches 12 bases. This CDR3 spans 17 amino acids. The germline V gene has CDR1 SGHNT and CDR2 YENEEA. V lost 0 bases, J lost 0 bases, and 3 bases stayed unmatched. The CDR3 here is CASSLEGTGGNSYEQYF. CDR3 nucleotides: TGTGCCAGCAGCTTAGAAGGGACAGGGGGCAACTCCTACGAGCAGTACTTC.

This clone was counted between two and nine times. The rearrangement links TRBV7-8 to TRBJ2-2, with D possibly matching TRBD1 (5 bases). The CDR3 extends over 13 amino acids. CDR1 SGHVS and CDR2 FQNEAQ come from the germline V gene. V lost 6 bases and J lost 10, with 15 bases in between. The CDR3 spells CASRQVTLPELFF. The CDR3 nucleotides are TGTGCCAGCAGACAGGTGACCCTCCCGGAGCTGTTTTTT.

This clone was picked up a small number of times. The DNA of the CDR3 is TGTGCCAGCAGCGTCCACACGGGGAACGAGCAGTACTTC. This sequence encodes CASSVHTGNEQYF. The chain has TRBV9 and TRBJ2-7, with D possibly TRBD2 on 5 matching bases. Germline values: CDR1 SGDLS, CDR2 YYNGEE. The germline V and J ends were trimmed by 2 bases and 5 bases, with 11 bases remaining between them. The CDR3 is 13 residues long.

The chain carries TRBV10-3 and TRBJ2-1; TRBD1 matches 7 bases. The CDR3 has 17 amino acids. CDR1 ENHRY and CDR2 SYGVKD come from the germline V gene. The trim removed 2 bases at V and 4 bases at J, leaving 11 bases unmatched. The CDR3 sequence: CAISETRGRAQYNEQFF. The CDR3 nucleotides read TGTGCCATCAGTGAGACGAGGGGGCGGGCCCAATACAATGAGCAGTTCTTC.

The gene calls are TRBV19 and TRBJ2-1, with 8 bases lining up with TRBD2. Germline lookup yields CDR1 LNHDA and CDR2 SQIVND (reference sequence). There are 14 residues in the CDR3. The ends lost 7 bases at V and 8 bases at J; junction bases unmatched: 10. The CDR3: CASNMGTRGDEQFF. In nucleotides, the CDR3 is TGTGCCAGTAACATGGGGACTAGAGGCGATGAGCAGTTCTTC.

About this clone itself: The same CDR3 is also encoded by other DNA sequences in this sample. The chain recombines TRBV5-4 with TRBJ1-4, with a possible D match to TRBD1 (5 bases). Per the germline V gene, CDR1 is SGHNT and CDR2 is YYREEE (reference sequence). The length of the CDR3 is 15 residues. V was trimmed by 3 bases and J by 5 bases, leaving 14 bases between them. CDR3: CASSWSTGHNEKLFF. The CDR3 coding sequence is TGTGCCAGCAGCTGGTCTACAGGACACAATGAAAAACTGTTTTTT.

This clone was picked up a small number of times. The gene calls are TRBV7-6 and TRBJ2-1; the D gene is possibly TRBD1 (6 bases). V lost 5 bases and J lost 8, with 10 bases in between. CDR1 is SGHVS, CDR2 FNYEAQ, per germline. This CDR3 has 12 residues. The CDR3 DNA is TGTGCCAGCAGCCAGCAGGGGTATGAGCAGTTCTTC. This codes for CASSQQGYEQFF.

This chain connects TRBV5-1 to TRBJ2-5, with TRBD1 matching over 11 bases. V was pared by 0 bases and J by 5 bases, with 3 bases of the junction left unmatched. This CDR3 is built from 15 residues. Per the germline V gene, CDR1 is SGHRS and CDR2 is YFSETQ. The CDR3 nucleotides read TGCGCCAGCAGCTTGGAGGGGACAGGGGGGGAGACCCAGTACTTC. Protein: CASSLEGTGGETQYF.

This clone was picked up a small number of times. CDR3 region: CASSLLGSGANVLTF. CDR3 bases: TGTGCCAGCAGCTTACTCGGTTCTGGGGCCAACGTCCTGACTTTC. The gene calls are TRBV7-2 and TRBJ2-6; D call uncertain. V lost 2 bases and J 1 base, leaving 6 bases between the germline ends. The germline CDR1 and CDR2 sequences are SGHTA and FQGNSA. This CDR3 is 15 amino acids long.

This chain's CDR3 is CASIPSGASYEQYF. The CDR3 nucleotides are TGTGCCAGCATCCCCAGCGGGGCGTCCTACGAGCAGTACTTC. This chain joins TRBV28 and TRBJ2-7; 7 bases align to TRBD2. Germline V gene lookup returns CDR1 MDHEN and CDR2 SYDVKM. With V trimmed by 7 bases and J by 1 base, 7 bases remained unmatched. CDR3 length equals 14 residues.

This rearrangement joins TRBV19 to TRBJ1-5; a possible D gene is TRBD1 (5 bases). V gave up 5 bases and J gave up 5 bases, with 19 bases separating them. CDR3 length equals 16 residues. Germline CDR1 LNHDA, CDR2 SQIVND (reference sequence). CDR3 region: CASSPIGQGADQPQHF. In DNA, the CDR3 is TGTGCCAGTAGTCCGATCGGCCAGGGCGCAGATCAGCCCCAGCATTTT.

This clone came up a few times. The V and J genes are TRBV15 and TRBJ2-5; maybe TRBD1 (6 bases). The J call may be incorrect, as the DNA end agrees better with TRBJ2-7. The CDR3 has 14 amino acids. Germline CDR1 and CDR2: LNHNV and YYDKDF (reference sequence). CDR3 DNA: TGTGCCACCAGCAGAGTCACAGGGACGTACGAGCAGTACTTC. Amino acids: CATSRVTGTYEQYF.

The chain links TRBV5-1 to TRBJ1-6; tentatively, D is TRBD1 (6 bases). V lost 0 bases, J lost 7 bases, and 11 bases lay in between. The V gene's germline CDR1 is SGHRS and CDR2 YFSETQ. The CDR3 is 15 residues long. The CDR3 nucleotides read TGCGCCAGCAGCTTGGAAAGGGGGGGGAATTCACCCCTCCACTTT. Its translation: CASSLERGGNSPLHF.

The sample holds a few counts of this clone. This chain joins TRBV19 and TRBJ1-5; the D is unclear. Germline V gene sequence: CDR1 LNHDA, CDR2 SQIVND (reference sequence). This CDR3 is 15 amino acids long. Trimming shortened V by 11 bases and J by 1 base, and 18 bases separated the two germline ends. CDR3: CAAAGGHGSNQPQHF. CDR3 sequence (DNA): TGTGCCGCCGCCGGCGGGCATGGGAGCAATCAGCCCCAGCATTTT.